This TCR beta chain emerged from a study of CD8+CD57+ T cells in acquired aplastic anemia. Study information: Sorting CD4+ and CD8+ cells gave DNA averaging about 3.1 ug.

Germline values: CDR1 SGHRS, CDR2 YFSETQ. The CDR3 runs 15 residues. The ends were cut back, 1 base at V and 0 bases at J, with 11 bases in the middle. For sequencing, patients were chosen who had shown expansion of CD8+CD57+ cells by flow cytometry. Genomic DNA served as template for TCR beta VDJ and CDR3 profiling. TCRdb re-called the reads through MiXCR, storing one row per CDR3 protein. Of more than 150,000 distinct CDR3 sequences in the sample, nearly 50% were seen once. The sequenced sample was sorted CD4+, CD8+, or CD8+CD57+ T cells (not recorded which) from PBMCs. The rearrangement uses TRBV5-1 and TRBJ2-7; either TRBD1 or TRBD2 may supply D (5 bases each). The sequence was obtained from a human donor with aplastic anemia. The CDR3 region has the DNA TGCGCCAGCAGCTTGAAAGGGACCAGCTCCTACGAGCAGTACTTC. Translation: CASSLKGTSSYEQYF.